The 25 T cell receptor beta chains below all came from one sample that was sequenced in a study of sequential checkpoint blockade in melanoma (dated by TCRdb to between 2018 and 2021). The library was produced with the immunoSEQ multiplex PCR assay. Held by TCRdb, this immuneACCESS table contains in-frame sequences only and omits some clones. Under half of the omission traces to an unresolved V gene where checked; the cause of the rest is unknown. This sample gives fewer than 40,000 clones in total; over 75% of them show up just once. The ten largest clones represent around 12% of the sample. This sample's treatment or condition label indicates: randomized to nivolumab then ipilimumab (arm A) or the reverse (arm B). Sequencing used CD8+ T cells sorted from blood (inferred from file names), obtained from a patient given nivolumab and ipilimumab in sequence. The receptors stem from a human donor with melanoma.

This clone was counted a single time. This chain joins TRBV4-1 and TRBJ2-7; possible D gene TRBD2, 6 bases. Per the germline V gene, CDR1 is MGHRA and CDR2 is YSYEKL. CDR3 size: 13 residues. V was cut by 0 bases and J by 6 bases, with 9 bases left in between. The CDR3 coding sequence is TGCGCCAGCAGCCAAGATGGAGGGCTCGAGCAGTACTTC. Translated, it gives CASSQDGGLEQYF.

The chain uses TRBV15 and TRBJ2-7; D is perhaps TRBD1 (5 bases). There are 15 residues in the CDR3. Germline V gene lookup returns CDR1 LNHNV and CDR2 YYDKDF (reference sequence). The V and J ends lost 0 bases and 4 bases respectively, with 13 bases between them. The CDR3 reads CATSRDQQVRYEQYF. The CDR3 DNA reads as TGTGCCACCAGCAGAGATCAACAGGTCAGGTACGAGCAGTACTTC. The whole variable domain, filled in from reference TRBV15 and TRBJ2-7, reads DAMVIQNPRYQVTQFGKPVTLSCSQTLNHNVMYWYQQKSSQAPKLLFHYYDKDFNNEADTPDNFQSRRPNTSFCFLDIRSPGLGDTAMYLCATSRDQQVRYEQYFGPGTRLTVT.

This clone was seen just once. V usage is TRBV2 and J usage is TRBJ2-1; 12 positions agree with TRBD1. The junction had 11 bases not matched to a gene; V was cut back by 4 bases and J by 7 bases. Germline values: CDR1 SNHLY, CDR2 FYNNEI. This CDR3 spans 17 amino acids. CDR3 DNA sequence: TGTGCCAGCAGTGTAAGAGGGGGACAGGGGGCGCCGAATGAGCAGTTCTTC. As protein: CASSVRGGQGAPNEQFF.

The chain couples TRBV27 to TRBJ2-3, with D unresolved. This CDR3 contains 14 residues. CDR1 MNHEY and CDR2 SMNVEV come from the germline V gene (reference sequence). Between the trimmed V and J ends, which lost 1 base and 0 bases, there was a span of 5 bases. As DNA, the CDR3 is TGTGCCAGCAGTTTATACGGTAGCACAGATACGCAGTATTTT. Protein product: CASSLYGSTDTQYF.

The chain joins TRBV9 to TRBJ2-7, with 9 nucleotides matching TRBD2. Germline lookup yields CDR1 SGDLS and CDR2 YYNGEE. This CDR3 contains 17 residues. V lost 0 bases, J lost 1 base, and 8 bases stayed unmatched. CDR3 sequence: CASSVATGREGSYEQYF. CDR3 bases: TGTGCCAGCAGCGTAGCTACGGGGCGGGAGGGTTCCTACGAGCAGTACTTC.

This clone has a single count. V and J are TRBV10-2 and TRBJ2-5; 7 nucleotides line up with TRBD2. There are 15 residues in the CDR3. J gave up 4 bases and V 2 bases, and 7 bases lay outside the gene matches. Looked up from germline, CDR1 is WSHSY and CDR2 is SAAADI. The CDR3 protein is CASSEPLGGRETQYF. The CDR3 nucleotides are TGCGCCAGCAGTGAGCCGTTGGGCGGGAGAGAGACCCAGTACTTC.

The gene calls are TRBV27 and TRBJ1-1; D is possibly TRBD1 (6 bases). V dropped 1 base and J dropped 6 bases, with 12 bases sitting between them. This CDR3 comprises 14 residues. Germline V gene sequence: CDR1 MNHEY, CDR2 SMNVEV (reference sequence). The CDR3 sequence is CASSLFRGWAEAFF. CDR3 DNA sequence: TGTGCCAGCAGTTTATTCAGGGGATGGGCTGAAGCTTTCTTT.

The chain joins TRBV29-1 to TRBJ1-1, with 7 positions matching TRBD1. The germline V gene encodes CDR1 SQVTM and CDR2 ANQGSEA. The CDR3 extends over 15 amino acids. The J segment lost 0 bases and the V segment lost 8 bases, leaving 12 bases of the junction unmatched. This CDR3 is CSPTIYRGLNTEAFF. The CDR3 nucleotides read TGCAGCCCAACGATCTACAGGGGCCTGAACACTGAAGCTTTCTTT.

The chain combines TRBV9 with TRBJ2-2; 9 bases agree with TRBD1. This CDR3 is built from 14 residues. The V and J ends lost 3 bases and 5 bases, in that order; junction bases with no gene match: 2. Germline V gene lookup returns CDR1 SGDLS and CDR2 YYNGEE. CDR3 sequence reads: CASSGGQGTGELFF. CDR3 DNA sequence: TGTGCCAGCAGCGGGGGACAGGGAACCGGGGAGCTGTTTTTT.

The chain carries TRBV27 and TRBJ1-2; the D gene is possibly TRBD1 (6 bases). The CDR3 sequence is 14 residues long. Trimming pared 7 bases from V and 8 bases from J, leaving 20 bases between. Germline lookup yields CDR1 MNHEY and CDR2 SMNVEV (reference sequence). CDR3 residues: CASTFLRGFGGYTF. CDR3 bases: TGTGCCAGCACCTTCCTAAGGGGGTTCGGCGGCTACACCTTC.

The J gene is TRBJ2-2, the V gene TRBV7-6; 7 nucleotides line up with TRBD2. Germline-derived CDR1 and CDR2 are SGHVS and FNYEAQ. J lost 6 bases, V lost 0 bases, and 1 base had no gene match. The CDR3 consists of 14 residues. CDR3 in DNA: TGTGCCAGCAGCTTAGCGGGGGGGGCCGGGGAGCTGTTTTTT. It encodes CASSLAGGAGELFF.

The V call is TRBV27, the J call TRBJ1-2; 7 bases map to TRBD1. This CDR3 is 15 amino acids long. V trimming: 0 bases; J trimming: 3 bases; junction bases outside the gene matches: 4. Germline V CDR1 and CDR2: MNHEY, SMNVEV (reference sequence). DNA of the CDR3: TGTGCCAGCAGTTTATCGGGGACAGTACACTATGGCTACACCTTC. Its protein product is CASSLSGTVHYGYTF.

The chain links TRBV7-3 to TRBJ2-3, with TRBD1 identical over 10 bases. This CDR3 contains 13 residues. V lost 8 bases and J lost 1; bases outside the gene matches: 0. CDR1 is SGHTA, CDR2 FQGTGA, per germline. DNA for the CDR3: TGTGCCAGCGGGACAGGGGGCACAGATACGCAGTATTTT. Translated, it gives CASGTGGTDTQYF. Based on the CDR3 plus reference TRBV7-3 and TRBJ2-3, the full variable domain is GAGVSQTPSNKVTEKGKYVELRCDPISGHTALYWYRQSLGQGPEFLIYFQGTGAADDSGLPNDRFFAVRPEGSVSTLKIQRTERGDSAVYLCASGTGGTDTQYFGPGTRLTVL.

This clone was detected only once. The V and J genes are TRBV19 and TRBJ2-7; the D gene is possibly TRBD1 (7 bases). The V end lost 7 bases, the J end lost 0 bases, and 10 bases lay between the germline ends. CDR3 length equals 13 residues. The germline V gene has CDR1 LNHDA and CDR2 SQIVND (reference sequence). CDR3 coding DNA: TGTGCCAGTACAGGGGGGAGCTCCTACGAGCAGTACTTC. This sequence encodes CASTGGSSYEQYF. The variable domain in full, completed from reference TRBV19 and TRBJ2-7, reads DGGITQSPKYLFRKEGQNVTLSCEQNLNHDAMYWYRQDPGQGLRLIYYSQIVNDFQKGDIAEGYSVSREKKESFPLTVTSAQKNPTAFYLCASTGGSSYEQYFGPGTRLTVT.

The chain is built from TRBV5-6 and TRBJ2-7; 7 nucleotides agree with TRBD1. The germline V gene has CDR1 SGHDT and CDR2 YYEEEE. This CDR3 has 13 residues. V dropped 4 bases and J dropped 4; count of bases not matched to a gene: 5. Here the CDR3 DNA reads TGTGCCAGCAGCAAATGGGACAGATACGAGCAGTACTTC. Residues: CASSKWDRYEQYF.

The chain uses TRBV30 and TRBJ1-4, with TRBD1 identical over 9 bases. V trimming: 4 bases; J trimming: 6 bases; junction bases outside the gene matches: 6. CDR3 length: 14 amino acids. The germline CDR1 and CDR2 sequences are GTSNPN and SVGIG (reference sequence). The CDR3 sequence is CAWNPGQGHEKLFF. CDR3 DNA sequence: TGTGCCTGGAACCCGGGACAGGGACATGAAAAACTGTTTTTT.

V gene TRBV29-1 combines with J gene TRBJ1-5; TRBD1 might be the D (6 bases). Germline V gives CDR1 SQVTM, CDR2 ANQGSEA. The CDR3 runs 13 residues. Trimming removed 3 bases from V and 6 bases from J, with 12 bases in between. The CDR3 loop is CSVDPGDGQPQHF. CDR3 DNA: TGCAGCGTTGATCCAGGGGATGGTCAGCCCCAGCATTTT.

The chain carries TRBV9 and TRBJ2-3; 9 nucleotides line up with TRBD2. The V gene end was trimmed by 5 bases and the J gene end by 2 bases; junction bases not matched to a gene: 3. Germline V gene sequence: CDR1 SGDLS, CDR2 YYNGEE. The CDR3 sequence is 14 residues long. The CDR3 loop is CASSPSGNTDTQYF. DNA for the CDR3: TGTGCCAGCAGTCCTAGCGGGAACACAGATACGCAGTATTTT.

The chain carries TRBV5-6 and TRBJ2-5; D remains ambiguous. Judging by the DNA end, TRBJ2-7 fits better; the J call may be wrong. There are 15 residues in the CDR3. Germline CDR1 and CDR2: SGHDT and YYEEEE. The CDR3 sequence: CASSLRDIFPYEQYF. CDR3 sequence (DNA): TGTGCCAGCAGCTTGCGAGACATCTTTCCCTACGAGCAGTACTTC.

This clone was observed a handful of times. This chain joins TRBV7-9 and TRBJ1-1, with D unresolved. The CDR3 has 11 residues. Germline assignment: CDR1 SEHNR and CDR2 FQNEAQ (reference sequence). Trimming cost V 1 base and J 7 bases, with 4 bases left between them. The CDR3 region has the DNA TGTGCCAGCAGCTTAGGAGATGAAGCTTTCTTT. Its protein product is CASSLGDEAFF.

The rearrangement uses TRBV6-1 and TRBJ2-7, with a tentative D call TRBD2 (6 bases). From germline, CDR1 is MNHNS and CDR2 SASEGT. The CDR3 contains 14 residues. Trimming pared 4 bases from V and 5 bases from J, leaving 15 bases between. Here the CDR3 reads CASSGVRDWDEQYV. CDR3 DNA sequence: TGTGCCAGCAGTGGGGTGCGGGATTGGGACGAGCAGTACGTC.

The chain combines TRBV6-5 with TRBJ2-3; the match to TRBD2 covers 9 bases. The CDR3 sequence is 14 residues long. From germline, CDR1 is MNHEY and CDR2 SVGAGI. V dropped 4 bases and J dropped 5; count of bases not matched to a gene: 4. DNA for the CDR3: TGTGCCAGCAGTTTTAGCGGGGGTGGAGATACGCAGTATTTT. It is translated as CASSFSGGGDTQYF.

The chain's CDR3 is CASILQGAGETQYF. The DNA for the CDR3 is TGTGCCAGCATTCTACAGGGGGCCGGAGAGACCCAGTACTTC. The chain carries TRBV2 and TRBJ2-5, with 9 positions matching TRBD1. The CDR3 consists of 14 residues. V was clipped by 7 bases and J by 4 bases; unmatched bases: 7. Germline V gene sequence: CDR1 SNHLY, CDR2 FYNNEI. Combining the CDR3 with reference TRBV2 and TRBJ2-5 gives the whole variable domain EPEVTQTPSHQVTQMGQEVILRCVPISNHLYFYWYRQILGQKVEFLVSFYNNEISEKSEIFDDQFSVERPDGSNFTLKIRSTKLEDSAMYFCASILQGAGETQYFGPGTRLLVL.

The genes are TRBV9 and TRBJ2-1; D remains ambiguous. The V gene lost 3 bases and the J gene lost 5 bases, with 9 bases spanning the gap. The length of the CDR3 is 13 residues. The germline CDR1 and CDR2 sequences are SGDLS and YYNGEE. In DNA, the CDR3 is TGTGCCAGCAGCGCCGAACAAGACAATGAGCAGTTCTTC. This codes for CASSAEQDNEQFF.

CDR3 in amino acids: CASSSPLGWGNQPQHF. The CDR3 DNA follows: TGTGCCAGCAGTTCCCCTCTCGGGTGGGGCAATCAGCCCCAGCATTTT. The chain recombines TRBV28 with TRBJ1-5; D is unclear. Trimming shortened V by 4 bases and J by 2 bases, and 15 bases separated the two germline ends. The CDR3 covers 16 residues. Germline-derived CDR1 and CDR2 are MDHEN and SYDVKM.